This TCR beta chain was sequenced during a study of circulating and synovial CD4+ cells in juvenile arthritis. Comments on this clone: The antigen is undetermined.

Per the germline V gene, CDR1 is SGDLS and CDR2 is YYNGEE. There are 14 residues in the CDR3. The repertoire was sequenced with immunoSEQ multiplex PCR; TCRdb's copy has only in-frame clones and lacks some. The sample lists roughly 13,000 clones, over 70% occurring once. Study results and caveats: Bulk blood CD4 samples held at least an order of magnitude more or fewer genomes than CPL. Circulating pathogenic-like lymphocytes shared a substantially higher fraction of CDR3 sequences with synovium than bulk blood.

The TCR sequence derives from a human patient with juvenile idiopathic arthritis. Some clones in this sample may be carry-over from other donors' samples. The chain couples TRBV9 to TRBJ2-5, with a possible D match to TRBD1 (5 bases). The end of the DNA is better explained by TRBJ2-7, so the J call may be wrong. Input material: CD4+ T cells from synovial fluid. CDR3 sequence (DNA): TGTGCCAGCAGCCCTCAAGACAGACCCTACGAGCAGTACTTC. It yields the protein CASSPQDRPYEQYF.